This T cell receptor beta chain was observed in a study of identical twins. Overall study findings and caveats: In cord blood, abundant beta clonotypes had fewer insertions; memory showed no trend.

Carrying unique molecular identifiers, the cDNA also gained a universal primer site through template switching. TCRdb redid the calling of the 5' RACE reads with MiXCR, one entry per CDR3 protein. The sample holds about 730,000 distinct CDR3 sequences; 21% are singletons and the top ten take roughly 4.3%. This clonotype has at least ten counts. Its antigen is not identified. These data were also filed under a second study, of T cells expressing NK-cell markers. That report notes: Topping the CD3+CD56-NKG2C+ fraction as well were these clonotypes, in a few donors.

The sequenced material came from PBMCs. This TCR came from a woman younger than 35 in good health.

The CDR3 sequence is CSASPLAVDYNEQFF. CDR3 sequence (DNA): TGCAGTGCTAGTCCGCTAGCGGTCGACTACAATGAGCAGTTCTTC. J is TRBJ2-1 and V is TRBV20-1; TRBD2 agrees at 7 bases. The J segment lost 3 bases and the V segment lost 3 bases, leaving 8 bases of the junction unmatched. The length of the CDR3 is 15 residues. CDR1 and CDR2 (germline): DFQATT, SNEGSKA (reference sequence).